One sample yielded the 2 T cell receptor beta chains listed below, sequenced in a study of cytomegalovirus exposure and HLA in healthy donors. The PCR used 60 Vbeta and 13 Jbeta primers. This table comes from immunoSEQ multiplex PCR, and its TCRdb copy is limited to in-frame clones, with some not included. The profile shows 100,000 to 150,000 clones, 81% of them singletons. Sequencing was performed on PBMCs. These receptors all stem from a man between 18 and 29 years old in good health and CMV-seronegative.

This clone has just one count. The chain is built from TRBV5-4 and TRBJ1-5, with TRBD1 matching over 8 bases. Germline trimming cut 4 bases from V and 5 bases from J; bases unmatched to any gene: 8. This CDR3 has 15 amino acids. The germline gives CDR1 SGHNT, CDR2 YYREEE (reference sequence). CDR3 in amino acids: CASSPGGGWDQPQHF. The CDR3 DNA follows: TGTGCCAGCAGCCCAGGGGGCGGGTGGGATCAGCCCCAGCATTTT.

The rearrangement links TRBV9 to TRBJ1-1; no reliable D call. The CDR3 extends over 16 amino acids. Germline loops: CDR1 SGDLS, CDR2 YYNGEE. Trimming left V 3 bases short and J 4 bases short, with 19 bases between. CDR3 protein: CASSAMTRLHGTEAFF. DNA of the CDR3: TGTGCCAGCAGCGCAATGACCCGACTCCATGGCACTGAAGCTTTCTTT.